The 27 T cell receptor beta chains reported below all come from one sample, sequenced in a study of shared clonotypes between healthy human individuals. Using immunoSEQ multiplex PCR, the repertoire was profiled, and TCRdb retains in-frame clones only, with some absent. This table has about 490,000 clones, about 82% appearing once. The sequenced material came from PBMCs. These receptor sequences come from a woman aged 40 to 55 in good health. Some clones in this sample may be carry-over from other donors' samples.

V and J are TRBV9 and TRBJ2-3; D uncertain. The V end was cut by 0 bases, the J end by 11 bases, with 13 bases between. The V gene's germline CDR1 is SGDLS and CDR2 YYNGEE. This CDR3 spans 13 amino acids. The CDR3 reads CASSVELGNLQYF. The CDR3 DNA sequence: TGTGCCAGCAGCGTAGAATTGGGGAACCTGCAGTATTTT.

J is TRBJ1-2 and V is TRBV18; 9 bases map to TRBD1. From germline, CDR1 is KGHSH and CDR2 LQKENI. The CDR3 has 15 amino acids. V gave up 1 base and J gave up 8 bases; unmatched junction bases: 8. The CDR3 bases are TGTGCCAGCTCACCACTGACAGGGGGAAGGTCGGGCTACACCTTC. It translates to CASSPLTGGRSGYTF.

The J gene is TRBJ1-1, the V gene TRBV28, with D perhaps matching TRBD1 (6 bases). This CDR3 comprises 16 residues. Looked up from germline, CDR1 is MDHEN and CDR2 is SYDVKM. V gave up 4 bases and J gave up 11 bases, with 26 bases separating them. CDR3 in amino acids: CASSSTLGQPTLGAFF. The CDR3 bases are TGTGCCAGCAGTTCAACTTTAGGACAGCCCACGTTGGGGGCTTTCTTT. Combining the CDR3 with reference TRBV28 and TRBJ1-1 gives the whole variable domain DVKVTQSSRYLVKRTGEKVFLECVQDMDHENMFWYRQDPGLGLRLIYFSYDVKMKEKGDIPEGYSVSREKKERFSLILESASTNQTSMYLCASSSTLGQPTLGAFFGQGTRLTVV.

The chain joins TRBV15 to TRBJ2-1; TRBD2 matches at 10 bases. The V gene's germline CDR1 is LNHNV and CDR2 YYDKDF (reference sequence). This CDR3 comprises 17 residues. The V and J ends lost 0 bases and 8 bases, in that order; junction bases with no gene match: 10. CDR3 in DNA: TGTGCCACCAGCAGAGATGGAGTAGCGGGAGGCCGAGATGAGCAGTTCTTC. Protein product: CATSRDGVAGGRDEQFF.

In this sample, this clone turned up once. This rearrangement joins TRBV25-1 to TRBJ1-5; 7 nucleotides line up with TRBD1. V shed 2 bases and J 7 bases; nucleotides not matched to a gene: 5. CDR3 length: 14 residues. CDR1 is MGHDK and CDR2 is SYGVNS in the germline V gene. The CDR3 coding sequence is TGTGCCAGCAGTGAAGGAGGGGGCGGGCAGCCCCAGCATTTT. Protein product: CASSEGGGGQPQHF.

This clone has just one count. The rearrangement links TRBV7-3 to TRBJ2-6; TRBD1 matches 7 bases. In germline, CDR1 is SGHTA, CDR2 FQGTGA. Germline trimming cut 8 bases from V and 2 bases from J; bases unmatched to any gene: 6. The CDR3 length is 15 residues. The CDR3 loop reads CASGSDRAGANVLTF. Written as DNA, the CDR3 is TGTGCCAGCGGGTCCGACAGGGCTGGGGCCAACGTCCTGACTTTC.

This chain connects TRBV9 to TRBJ2-3; 10 positions match TRBD2. The CDR3 loop spans 18 amino acids. Unmatched junction bases numbered 13, after V lost 4 bases and J lost 2 bases. Germline V gives CDR1 SGDLS, CDR2 YYNGEE. The DNA for the CDR3 is TGTGCCAGCAGCCCTCACAGCAGCGGGAGGGTCCTCACAGATACGCAGTATTTT. This gives the protein CASSPHSSGRVLTDTQYF.

This chain links TRBV28 with TRBJ2-5, with D unclear. Germline CDR1 is MDHEN and CDR2 is SYDVKM. CDR3 length equals 13 residues. The V end was cut by 7 bases, the J end by 3 bases, with 12 bases between. The CDR3, as DNA: TGTGCCAGCACCCCCTTTTTGAAAGAGACCCAGTACTTC. It encodes CASTPFLKETQYF.

This clone was seen a handful of times. This rearrangement joins TRBV18 to TRBJ1-1, with D uncertain. CDR1 KGHSH and CDR2 LQKENI come from the germline V gene. Trimming removed 6 bases from V and 0 bases from J, with 14 bases in between. The CDR3 is 15 residues long. For the CDR3, the DNA is TGTGCCAGCTCCTCCTTCGGGGAAATGAACACTGAAGCTTTCTTT. It encodes CASSSFGEMNTEAFF.

The J gene is TRBJ2-7, the V gene TRBV2, with a possible D match to TRBD1 (5 bases). V lost 4 bases, J lost 5 bases, and 21 bases lay in between. Germline assignment: CDR1 SNHLY and CDR2 FYNNEI. This CDR3 has 16 amino acids. DNA of the CDR3: TGTGCCAGCAGTGCAAATCCGGCAGGGCCTCTCCACGAGCAGTACTTC. This codes for CASSANPAGPLHEQYF.

This clone was seen a few times. This chain uses TRBV10-3 with TRBJ1-2, with 7 bases lining up with TRBD1. J was trimmed by 1 base and V by 6 bases; bases with no gene match: 2. Germline V CDR1 and CDR2: ENHRY, SYGVKD. This CDR3 has 13 amino acids. The CDR3 is CAISDRVNYGYTF. DNA for the CDR3: TGTGCCATCAGCGACAGGGTTAACTATGGCTACACCTTC.

This chain uses TRBV6-1 with TRBJ2-7, with a tentative D call TRBD1 (5 bases). Germline values: CDR1 MNHNS, CDR2 SASEGT. This CDR3 contains 15 residues. The germline V and J ends were trimmed by 7 bases and 8 bases, with 24 bases remaining between them. The CDR3 sequence: CASKVRGIDHTQQYF. The CDR3 bases are TGTGCCAGCAAGGTAAGGGGAATTGACCACACGCAGCAGTACTTC.

The chain is built from TRBV5-1 and TRBJ2-5; D could derive from TRBD1 or TRBD2 (5 bases each). The germline gives CDR1 SGHRS, CDR2 YFSETQ. Trimming took off 7 bases at V and 1 base at J, with 14 bases between the two ends. This CDR3 comprises 14 residues. This CDR3 is CASGGTVPQETQYF. The CDR3 DNA reads as TGCGCCAGCGGGGGAACGGTACCCCAAGAGACCCAGTACTTC.

V gene TRBV9 combines with J gene TRBJ1-1; unclear D gene. V lost 0 bases and J 6 bases, leaving 18 bases between the germline ends. This CDR3 is built from 16 residues. CDR1 is SGDLS, CDR2 YYNGEE, per germline. CDR3 DNA sequence: TGTGCCAGCAGCGTAGTAGGCCCCCCCCTTAGCCCTGAAGCTTTCTTT. It yields the protein CASSVVGPPLSPEAFF.

The chain recombines TRBV29-1 with TRBJ1-2, with 8 bases aligning to TRBD1. The CDR3 sequence is 16 residues long. Germline CDR1 SQVTM, CDR2 ANQGSEA. V lost 4 bases, J lost 2 bases, and 12 bases stayed unmatched. In nucleotides, the CDR3 is TGCAGCGTTGCCCAAGTTGGACAGGGACGGAACTATGGCTACACCTTC. Translated: CSVAQVGQGRNYGYTF.

This clone has only a few counts. This chain links TRBV21-1 with TRBJ1-5; TRBD1 is the table's D call and was not checked against the DNA. TRBV21-1 corresponds to a pseudogene. The CDR3 extends over 16 amino acids. The CDR3 DNA is TGTGCCAGCAGCAAAGCCCCGGGACAGGGTAATCAGCCCCAGCATTTT. Translation: CASSKAPGQGNQPQHF.

The CDR3 is CASSYGAGDGYTF. CDR3 in DNA: TGTGCCAGCAGTTACGGTGCGGGGGATGGCTACACCTTC. The V and J genes are TRBV6-6 and TRBJ1-2; D perhaps matches TRBD1 (5 bases). The CDR3 has 13 amino acids. CDR1 is MNHNY and CDR2 is SVGAGI in the germline V gene (reference sequence). The V end was cut by 2 bases, the J end by 6 bases, with 10 bases between.

The sample holds many counts of this clone. Other nucleotide sequences in the sample specify the same CDR3. V and J are TRBV10-2 and TRBJ1-4; D possibly corresponds to TRBD1 (6 bases). Trimming shortened V by 6 bases and J by 0 bases, and 11 bases separated the two germline ends. CDR1 WSHSY and CDR2 SAAADI come from the germline V gene. The CDR3 has 15 amino acids. CDR3 nucleotide sequence: TGCGCCAGCAGGGGAACAGGGACAACTAATGAAAAACTGTTTTTT. Its protein is CASRGTGTTNEKLFF.

V usage is TRBV9 and J usage is TRBJ1-5; D unresolved. The CDR3 has 13 residues. CDR1 and CDR2 from the germline V gene are SGDLS and YYNGEE. V lost 5 bases to trimming and J lost 4 bases, with 10 bases between them. The CDR3 bases are TGTGCCAGCAGTGATCCGGTGAATCAGCCCCAGCATTTT. Its translation: CASSDPVNQPQHF. Based on the CDR3 plus reference TRBV9 and TRBJ1-5, the full variable domain is DSGVTQTPKHLITATGQRVTLRCSPRSGDLSVYWYQQSLDQGLQFLIQYYNGEERAKGNILERFSAQQFPDLHSELNLSSLELGDSALYFCASSDPVNQPQHFGDGTRLSIL.

The V call is TRBV14, the J call TRBJ2-2, with TRBD2 as a possible D gene (6 bases). CDR1 and CDR2 from the germline V gene are SGHDN and FVKESK. Trimming cost V 4 bases and J 3 bases, with 15 bases left between them. This CDR3 has 16 residues. CDR3 loop: CASSRRRAGDTGELFF. The CDR3 nucleotides are TGTGCCAGCAGCCGGCGCCGAGCGGGCGACACCGGGGAGCTGTTTTTT.

In its sample, this clone was seen once. J is TRBJ2-7 and V is TRBV7-9, with D possibly TRBD1 on 6 matching bases. The CDR3 loop spans 15 amino acids. The germline gives CDR1 SEHNR, CDR2 FQNEAQ (reference sequence). V was pared by 1 base and J by 3 bases, with 13 bases between. CDR3 sequence: CASSLDGQGFYEQYF. The CDR3 DNA follows: TGTGCCAGCAGCTTAGACGGCCAGGGGTTCTACGAGCAGTACTTC.

This clone was counted between two and nine times. This chain connects TRBV29-1 to TRBJ2-5, with TRBD1 as a possible D gene (5 bases). The CDR3 covers 13 residues. The V and J ends lost 6 bases and 1 base respectively, with 12 bases between them. The germline V gene encodes CDR1 SQVTM and CDR2 ANQGSEA. CDR3 region: CSVRTNFQETQYF. CDR3 sequence (DNA): TGCAGCGTAAGGACAAATTTCCAAGAGACCCAGTACTTC.

J is TRBJ2-7 and V is TRBV5-4; D might be TRBD2 (5 bases). The CDR3 spans 13 residues. From germline, CDR1 is SGHNT and CDR2 YYREEE (reference sequence). Trimming stripped 0 bases from V and 4 bases from J, with 8 bases between. The CDR3 DNA reads as TGTGCCAGCAGCTTGGGGGAGCCATACGAGCAGTACTTC. Its translation: CASSLGEPYEQYF.

This clone was seen only a few times. The chain has TRBV9 and TRBJ1-2; D ambiguous. Trimming cost V 4 bases and J 3 bases, with 16 bases left between them. The germline CDR1 and CDR2 sequences are SGDLS and YYNGEE. The CDR3 sequence is 15 residues long. The CDR3 spells CASSPRQGPHYGYTF. CDR3 coding DNA: TGTGCCAGCAGCCCGAGACAAGGCCCCCACTATGGCTACACCTTC.

The chain is built from TRBV18 and TRBJ1-1, with D uncertain. Trimming cost V 2 bases and J 3 bases, with 10 bases left between them. The CDR3 contains 14 residues. Germline-derived CDR1 and CDR2 are KGHSH and LQKENI. In DNA, the CDR3 is TGTGCCAGCTCACCAGACTTTCGAGACACTGAAGCTTTCTTT. Translating gives CASSPDFRDTEAFF.

The chain joins TRBV2 to TRBJ2-7; the D is unclear. Trimming removed 0 bases from V and 5 bases from J, with 11 bases in between. The CDR3 is 14 amino acids. From germline, CDR1 is SNHLY and CDR2 FYNNEI. CDR3 region: CASSEALSSHEQYF. The CDR3 DNA reads as TGTGCCAGCAGTGAAGCGCTTAGCTCTCACGAGCAGTACTTC.

The rearrangement joins TRBV7-3 to TRBJ2-6; TRBD2 might be the D (6 bases). With 5 bases removed from V and 3 bases from J, the gap between germline ends came to 8 bases. This CDR3 has 14 residues. Germline V gene lookup returns CDR1 SGHTA and CDR2 FQGTGA. The DNA of the CDR3 is TGTGCCAGCAGCCAGGGAGGTGGGGCCAACGTCCTGACTTTC. It specifies CASSQGGGANVLTF.